What follows describes a single T cell receptor (beta chain). Germline assignment: CDR1 SGDLS and CDR2 YYNGEE. CDR3 length: 13 residues. V shed 3 bases and J shed 4 bases, with 9 bases lying between them. This sample was included in a study of graft-versus-host responses after intestinal transplantation. The starting material, graft tissue, was processed to release intraepithelial and lamina propria lymphocytes. Repertoires were generated with immunoSEQ multiplex PCR, while TCRdb's copy carries only in-frame clones and drops some. This table holds about 37,000 clones, about nine tenths found once. This chain joins TRBV9 and TRBJ2-3; D may be TRBD2 (7 bases). This material consisted of ileum tissue, taken 204 days after intestinal transplant. The receptor comes from a human patient who received an intestinal transplant, so some T cells may come from the graft donor. The CDR3: CASSEGGADTQYF. The DNA for the CDR3 is TGTGCCAGCAGCGAGGGGGGGGCAGATACGCAGTATTTT.